This T cell receptor beta chain is from a study of T cell repertoires in cytomegalovirus infection. Study-wide context: Well-studied HLA-B-restricted epitopes and recently identified HLA-C-restricted epitopes of CMV were both used in the study. Public TCR beta signatures indicated both CMV infection and matching HLA type.

Study results and limitations: Ex vivo, HLA-C-restricted CMV-specific TCR beta clonotypes prevailed over the rest of the response. Summed frequency of shared TCR beta families picked out CMV carriers who also had the relevant HLA.

TCRdb reprocessed the reads via MiXCR and lists one record per CDR3 protein. The sample contains about 480,000 distinct CDR3 sequences, 33% of which appear only once. As to this clonotype: No antigen is known for it.

Trimming shortened V by 5 bases and J by 3 bases, and 17 bases separated the two germline ends. Per germline, CDR1 MNHEY and CDR2 SMNVEV (reference sequence). CDR3 size: 15 residues. This material consisted of cultured PBMCs, taken from culture after CMV antigen stimulation. The clonotype originates from a human donor in good health (CMV status not recorded). Some clones in this sample may be carry-over from other donors' samples. V usage is TRBV27 and J usage is TRBJ2-7, with D possibly being TRBD1 (6 bases). The CDR3 spells CASSPQGLNHYEQYF. The DNA of the CDR3 is TGTGCCAGCAGTCCGCAGGGGCTAAACCACTACGAGCAGTACTTC.